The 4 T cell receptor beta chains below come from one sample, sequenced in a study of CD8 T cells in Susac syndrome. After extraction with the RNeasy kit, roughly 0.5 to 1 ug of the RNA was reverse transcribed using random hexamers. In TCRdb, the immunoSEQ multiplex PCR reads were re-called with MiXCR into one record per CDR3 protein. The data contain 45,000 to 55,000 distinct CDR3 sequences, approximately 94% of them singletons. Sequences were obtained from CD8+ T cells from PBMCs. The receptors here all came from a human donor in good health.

As DNA, the CDR3 is TGTGCCAGCAGCGCCTTGGGGCAATGGATCGAGCAGTACTTC. Protein product: CASSALGQWIEQYF. The V gene is TRBV12-3 or TRBV12-4, the J gene TRBJ2-7, with D maybe TRBD1 (5 bases). V was shortened by 6 bases and J by 6 bases, with 18 bases between the two germline ends. The CDR3 totals 14 residues.

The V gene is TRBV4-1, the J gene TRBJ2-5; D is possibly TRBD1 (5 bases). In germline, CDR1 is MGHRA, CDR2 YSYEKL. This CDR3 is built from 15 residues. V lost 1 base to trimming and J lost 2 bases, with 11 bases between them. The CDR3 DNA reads TGCGCCAGCAGCCAAGCACCCAGGGCACAAGAGACCCAGTACTTC. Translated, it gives CASSQAPRAQETQYF.

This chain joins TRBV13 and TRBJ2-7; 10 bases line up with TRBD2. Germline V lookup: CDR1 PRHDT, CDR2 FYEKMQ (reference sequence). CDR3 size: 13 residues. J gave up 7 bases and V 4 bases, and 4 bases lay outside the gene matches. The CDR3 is CASSSSGRGEQYF. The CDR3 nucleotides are TGTGCCAGCAGCTCGAGCGGGAGGGGAGAGCAGTACTTC. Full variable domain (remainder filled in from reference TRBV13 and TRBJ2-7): AAGVIQSPRHLIKEKRETATLKCYPIPRHDTVYWYQQGPGQDPQFLISFYEKMQSDKGSIPDRFSAQQFSDYHSELNMSSLELGDSALYFCASSSSGRGEQYFGPGTRLTVT.

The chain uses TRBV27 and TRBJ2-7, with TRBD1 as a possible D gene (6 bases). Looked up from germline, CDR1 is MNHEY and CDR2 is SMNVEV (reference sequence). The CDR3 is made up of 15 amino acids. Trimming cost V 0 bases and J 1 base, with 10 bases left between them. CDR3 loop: CASSLSQGWSYEQYF. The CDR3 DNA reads TGTGCCAGCAGTTTATCTCAGGGGTGGTCCTACGAGCAGTACTTC.